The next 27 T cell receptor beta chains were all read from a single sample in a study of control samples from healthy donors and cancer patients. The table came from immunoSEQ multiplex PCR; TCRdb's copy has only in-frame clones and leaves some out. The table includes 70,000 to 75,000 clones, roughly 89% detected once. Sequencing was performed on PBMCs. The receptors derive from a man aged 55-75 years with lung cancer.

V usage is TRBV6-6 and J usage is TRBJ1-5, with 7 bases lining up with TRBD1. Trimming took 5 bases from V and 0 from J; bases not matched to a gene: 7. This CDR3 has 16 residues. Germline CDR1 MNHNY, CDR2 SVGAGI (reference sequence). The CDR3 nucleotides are TGTGCCAGCAGTACCCGACAGGGCCTTAGCAATCAGCCCCAGCATTTT. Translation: CASSTRQGLSNQPQHF.

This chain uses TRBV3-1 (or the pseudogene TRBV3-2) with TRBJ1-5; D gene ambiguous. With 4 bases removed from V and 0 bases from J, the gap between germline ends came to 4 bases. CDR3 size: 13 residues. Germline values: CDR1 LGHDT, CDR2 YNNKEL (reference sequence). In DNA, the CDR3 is TGTGCCAGCAGCCTGAGTAGCAATCAGCCCCAGCATTTT. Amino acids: CASSLSSNQPQHF.

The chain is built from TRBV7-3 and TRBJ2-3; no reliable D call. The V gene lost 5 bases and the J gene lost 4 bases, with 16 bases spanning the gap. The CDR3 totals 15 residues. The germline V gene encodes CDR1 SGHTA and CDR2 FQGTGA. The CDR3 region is CASSELAAGADTQYF. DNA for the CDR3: TGTGCCAGCAGCGAATTGGCGGCTGGGGCAGATACGCAGTATTTT. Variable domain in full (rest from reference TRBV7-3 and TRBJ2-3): GAGVSQTPSNKVTEKGKYVELRCDPISGHTALYWYRQSLGQGPEFLIYFQGTGAADDSGLPNDRFFAVRPEGSVSTLKIQRTERGDSAVYLCASSELAAGADTQYFGPGTRLTVL.

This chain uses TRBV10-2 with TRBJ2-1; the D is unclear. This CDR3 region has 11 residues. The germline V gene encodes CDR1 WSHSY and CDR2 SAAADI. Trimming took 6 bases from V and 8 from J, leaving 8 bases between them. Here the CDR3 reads CASRQQDEQFF. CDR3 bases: TGCGCCAGCAGACAGCAGGATGAGCAGTTCTTC.

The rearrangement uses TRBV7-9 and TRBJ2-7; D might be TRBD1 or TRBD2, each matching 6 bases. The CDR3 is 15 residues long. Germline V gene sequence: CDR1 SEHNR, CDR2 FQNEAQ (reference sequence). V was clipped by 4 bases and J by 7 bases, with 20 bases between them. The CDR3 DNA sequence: TGTGCCAGCAGCTCACAGACAGGTGGGGCGGGGGAGCAGTACGTC. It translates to CASSSQTGGAGEQYV.

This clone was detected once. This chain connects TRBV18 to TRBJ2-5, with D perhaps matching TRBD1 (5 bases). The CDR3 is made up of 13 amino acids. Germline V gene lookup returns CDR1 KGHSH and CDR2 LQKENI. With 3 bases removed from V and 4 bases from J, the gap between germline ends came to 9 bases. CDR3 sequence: CASSPGRAETQYF. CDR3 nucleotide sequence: TGTGCCAGCTCACCCGGCAGGGCAGAGACCCAGTACTTC.

DNA for the CDR3: TGTGCCAGCAGTGACGCTACAGATACGCAGTATTTT. Its translation is CASSDATDTQYF. The chain combines TRBV6-1 with TRBJ2-3, with D unclear. V lost 3 bases, J lost 3 bases, and 4 bases lay in between. The germline V gene encodes CDR1 MNHNS and CDR2 SASEGT. The CDR3 has 12 residues.

The CDR3 sequence is CATSDLPQGRNEQFF. The CDR3 DNA reads TGTGCCACCAGTGATTTGCCACAGGGGCGGAATGAGCAGTTCTTC. The J gene is TRBJ2-1, the V gene TRBV24-1; 7 nucleotides match TRBD1. The CDR3 sequence is 15 residues long. V dropped 0 bases and J dropped 7; count of bases not matched to a gene: 5. Germline V gene sequence: CDR1 KGHDR, CDR2 SFDVKD.

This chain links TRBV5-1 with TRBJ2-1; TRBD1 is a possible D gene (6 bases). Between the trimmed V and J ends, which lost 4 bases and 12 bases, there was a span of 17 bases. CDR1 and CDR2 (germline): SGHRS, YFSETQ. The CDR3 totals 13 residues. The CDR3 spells CASSNRQGRGQFF. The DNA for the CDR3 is TGCGCCAGCAGCAACCGCCAGGGGCGAGGGCAGTTCTTC. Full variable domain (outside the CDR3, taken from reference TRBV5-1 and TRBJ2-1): KAGVTQTPRYLIKTRGQQVTLSCSPISGHRSVSWYQQTPGQGLQFLFEYFSETQRNKGNFPGRFSGRQFSNSRSEMNVSTLELGDSALYLCASSNRQGRGQFFGPGTRLTVL.

The chain's CDR3 is CASSLVGETQYF. CDR3 DNA sequence: TGTGCCAGCAGCTTGGTCGGGGAGACCCAGTACTTC. The V gene is TRBV7-7, the J gene TRBJ2-5; D remains unclear. The V gene's germline CDR1 is SSHAT and CDR2 FNYEAQ (reference sequence). The V end was cut by 3 bases, the J end by 5 bases, with 7 bases between. This CDR3 region has 12 residues.

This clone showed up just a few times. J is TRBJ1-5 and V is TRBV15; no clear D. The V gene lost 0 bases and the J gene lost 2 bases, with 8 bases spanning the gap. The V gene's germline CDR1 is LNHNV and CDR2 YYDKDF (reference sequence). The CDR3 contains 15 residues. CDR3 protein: CATSREGGGNQPQHF. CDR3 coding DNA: TGTGCCACCAGCAGAGAAGGTGGGGGCAATCAGCCCCAGCATTTT.

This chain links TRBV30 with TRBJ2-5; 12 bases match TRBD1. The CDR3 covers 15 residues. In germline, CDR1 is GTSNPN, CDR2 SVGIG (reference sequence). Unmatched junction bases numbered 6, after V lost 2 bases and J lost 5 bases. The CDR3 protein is CAWSPGTGGAETQYF. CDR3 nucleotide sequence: TGTGCCTGGAGTCCCGGGACAGGGGGCGCGGAGACCCAGTACTTC.

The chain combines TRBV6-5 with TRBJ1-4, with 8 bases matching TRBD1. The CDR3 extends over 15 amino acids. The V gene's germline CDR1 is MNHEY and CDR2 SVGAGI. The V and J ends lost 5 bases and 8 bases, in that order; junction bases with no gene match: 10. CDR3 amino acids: CASSPEVGTGEKLFF. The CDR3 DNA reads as TGTGCCAGCAGTCCTGAGGTGGGGACAGGAGAAAAACTGTTTTTT.

Here the CDR3 reads CASSEASAGRLEQYV. The CDR3, as DNA: TGTGCCAGCAGTGAAGCATCGGCAGGGCGACTCGAGCAGTACGTC. The chain employs TRBV6-1 and TRBJ2-7, with D tentatively TRBD1 (5 bases). The CDR3 totals 15 residues. The germline CDR1 and CDR2 sequences are MNHNS and SASEGT. Trimming left V 0 bases short and J 6 bases short, with 15 bases between.

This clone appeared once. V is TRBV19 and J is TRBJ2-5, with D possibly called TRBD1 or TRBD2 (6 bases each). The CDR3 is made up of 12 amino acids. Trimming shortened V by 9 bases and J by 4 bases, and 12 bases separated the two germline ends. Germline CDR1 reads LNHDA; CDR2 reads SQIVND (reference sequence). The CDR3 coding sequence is TGTGCCAGCGGGGGCCCAGGAGAGACCCAGTACTTC. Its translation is CASGGPGETQYF.

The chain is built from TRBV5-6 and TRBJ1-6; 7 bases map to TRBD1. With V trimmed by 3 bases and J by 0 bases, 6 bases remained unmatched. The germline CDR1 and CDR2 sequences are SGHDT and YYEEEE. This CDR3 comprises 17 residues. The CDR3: CASSSTGDGSYNSPLHF. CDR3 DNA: TGTGCCAGCAGCTCAACAGGGGACGGCTCCTATAATTCACCCCTCCACTTT.

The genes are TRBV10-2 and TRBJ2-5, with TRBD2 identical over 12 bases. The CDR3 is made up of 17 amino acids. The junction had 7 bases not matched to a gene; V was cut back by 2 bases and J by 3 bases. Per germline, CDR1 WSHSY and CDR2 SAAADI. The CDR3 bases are TGCGCCAGCAGTGAGACGGCTAGCGGGGGGGTTAAAGAGACCCAGTACTTC. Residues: CASSETASGGVKETQYF.

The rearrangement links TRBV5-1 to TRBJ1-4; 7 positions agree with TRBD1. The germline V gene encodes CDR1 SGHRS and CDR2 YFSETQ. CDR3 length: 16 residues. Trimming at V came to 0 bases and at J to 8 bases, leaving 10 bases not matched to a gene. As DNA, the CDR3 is TGCGCCAGCAGCTTGGTAGGGGGCCTTGGAGGGGAAAAACTGTTTTTT. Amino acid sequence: CASSLVGGLGGEKLFF.

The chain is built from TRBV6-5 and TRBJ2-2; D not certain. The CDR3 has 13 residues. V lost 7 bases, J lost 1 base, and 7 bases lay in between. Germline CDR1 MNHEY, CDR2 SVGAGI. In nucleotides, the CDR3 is TGTGCCAGCAAAGCAAGGAACACCGGGGAGCTGTTTTTT. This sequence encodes CASKARNTGELFF.

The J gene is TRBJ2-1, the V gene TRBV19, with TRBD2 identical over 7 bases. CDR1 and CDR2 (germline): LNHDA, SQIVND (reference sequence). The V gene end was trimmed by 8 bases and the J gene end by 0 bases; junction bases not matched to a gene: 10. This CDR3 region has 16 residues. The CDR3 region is CASDKRGVSSYNEQFF. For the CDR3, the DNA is TGTGCCAGTGATAAGCGGGGCGTGAGCTCCTACAATGAGCAGTTCTTC.

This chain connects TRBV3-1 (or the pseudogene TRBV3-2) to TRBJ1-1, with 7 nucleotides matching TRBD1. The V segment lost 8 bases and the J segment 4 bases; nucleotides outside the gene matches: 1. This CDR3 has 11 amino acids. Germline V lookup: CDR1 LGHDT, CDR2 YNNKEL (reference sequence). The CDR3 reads CASGQATEAFF. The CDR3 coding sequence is TGTGCCAGCGGACAGGCCACTGAAGCTTTCTTT.

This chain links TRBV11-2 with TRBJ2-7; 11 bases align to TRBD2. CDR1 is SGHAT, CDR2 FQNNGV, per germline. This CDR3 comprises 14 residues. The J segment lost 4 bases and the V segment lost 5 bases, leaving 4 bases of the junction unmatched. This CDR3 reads CASSIRTSGYEQYF. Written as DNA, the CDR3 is TGTGCCAGCAGCATTAGGACTAGCGGGTACGAGCAGTACTTC.

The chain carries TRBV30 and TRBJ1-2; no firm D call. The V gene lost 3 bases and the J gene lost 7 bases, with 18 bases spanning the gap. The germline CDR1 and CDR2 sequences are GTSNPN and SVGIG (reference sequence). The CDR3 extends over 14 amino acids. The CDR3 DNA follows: TGTGCCTGGAGCCTCGGTCTCCTTAGGGCTGGCTACACCTTC. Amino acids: CAWSLGLLRAGYTF.

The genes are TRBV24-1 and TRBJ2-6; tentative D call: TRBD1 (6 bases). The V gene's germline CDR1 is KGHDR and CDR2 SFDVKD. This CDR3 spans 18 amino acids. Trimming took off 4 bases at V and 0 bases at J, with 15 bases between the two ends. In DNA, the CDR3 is TGTGCCACCAGTGACGCGACAGGTTCGAGCTCTGGGGCCAACGTCCTGACTTTC. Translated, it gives CATSDATGSSSGANVLTF.

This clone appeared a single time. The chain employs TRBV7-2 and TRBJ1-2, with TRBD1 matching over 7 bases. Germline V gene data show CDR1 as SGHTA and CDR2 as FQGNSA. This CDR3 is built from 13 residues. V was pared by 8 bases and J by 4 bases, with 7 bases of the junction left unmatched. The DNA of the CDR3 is TGTGCCAGCGAGGCAGGGGGATTCTATGGCTACACCTTC. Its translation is CASEAGGFYGYTF.

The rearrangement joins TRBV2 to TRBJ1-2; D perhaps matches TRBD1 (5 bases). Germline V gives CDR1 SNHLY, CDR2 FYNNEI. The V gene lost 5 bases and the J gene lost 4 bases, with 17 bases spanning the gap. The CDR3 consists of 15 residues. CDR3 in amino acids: CASSLRDGRSYGYTF. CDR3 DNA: TGTGCCAGCAGTCTCCGGGACGGCCGTTCCTATGGCTACACCTTC.

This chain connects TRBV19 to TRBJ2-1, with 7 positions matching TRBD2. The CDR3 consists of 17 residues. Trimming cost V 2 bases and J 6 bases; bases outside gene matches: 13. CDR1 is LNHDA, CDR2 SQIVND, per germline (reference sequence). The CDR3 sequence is CASSIFGARGRTNEQFF. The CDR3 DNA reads TGTGCCAGTAGTATATTCGGGGCGCGGGGGAGGACCAATGAGCAGTTCTTC. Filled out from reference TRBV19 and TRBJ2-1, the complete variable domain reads DGGITQSPKYLFRKEGQNVTLSCEQNLNHDAMYWYRQDPGQGLRLIYYSQIVNDFQKGDIAEGYSVSREKKESFPLTVTSAQKNPTAFYLCASSIFGARGRTNEQFFGPGTRLTVL.